This T cell receptor beta chain was identified during a study of blood T cell repertoires in COVID-19. The germline gives CDR1 SGHNT, CDR2 YYREEE (reference sequence). CDR3 length: 15 amino acids. The J segment lost 1 base and the V segment lost 3 bases, leaving 5 bases of the junction unmatched. Profiling relied on immunoSEQ multiplex PCR, and the TCRdb table lists in-frame clones only, not all of them. The data show 60,000 to 65,000 clones, roughly 84% seen once. Sequences were obtained from peripheral blood. The receptor was derived from a woman aged 80 or older with active or convalescent COVID-19. The V call is TRBV5-4, the J call TRBJ2-5; TRBD1 agrees at 8 bases. Here the CDR3 reads CASSSTGQAQETQYF. The CDR3 DNA reads as TGTGCCAGCAGCTCTACGGGACAGGCCCAAGAGACCCAGTACTTC.